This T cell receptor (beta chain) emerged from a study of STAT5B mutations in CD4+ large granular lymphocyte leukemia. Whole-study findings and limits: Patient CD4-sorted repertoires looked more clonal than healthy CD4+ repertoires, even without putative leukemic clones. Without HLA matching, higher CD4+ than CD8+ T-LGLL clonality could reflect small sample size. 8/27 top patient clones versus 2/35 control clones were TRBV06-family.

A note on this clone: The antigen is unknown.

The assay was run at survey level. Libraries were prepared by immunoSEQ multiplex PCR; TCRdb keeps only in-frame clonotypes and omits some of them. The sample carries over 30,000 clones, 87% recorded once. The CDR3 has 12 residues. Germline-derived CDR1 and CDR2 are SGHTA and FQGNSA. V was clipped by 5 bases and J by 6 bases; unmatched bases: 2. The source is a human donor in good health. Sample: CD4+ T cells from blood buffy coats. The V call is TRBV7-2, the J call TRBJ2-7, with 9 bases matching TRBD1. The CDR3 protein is CASSRDRAEQYF. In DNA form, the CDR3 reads TGTGCCAGCAGCCGGGACAGGGCCGAGCAGTACTTC.